The clone carrying this T cell receptor beta chain was recorded once. Its antigen is unidentified. This CDR3 contains 16 residues. The junction had 14 bases not matched to a gene; V was cut back by 4 bases and J by 5 bases. Germline CDR1 MNHEY, CDR2 SMNVEV (reference sequence). Every sample had approximately 10^5 of its TCR templates assayed. Using immunoSEQ multiplex PCR, the repertoire was profiled, and TCRdb retains in-frame clones only, with some absent. The sample records about a thousand clones, about 73% being singletons. The sample belongs to a study of siplizumab effects on memory and regulatory T cells. At the level of the study: Pairing was applied to the mixed lymphocyte reactions, which contained siplizumab at about 0.97 ug/mL or no drug.

The mixed lymphocyte reaction cells were cocultured at 37°C for 6 to 7 days. Each population got its own dye, CFSE for responder PBMCs and Violet Dye for stimulator PBMCs, and they were put together 1:1. The gene calls are TRBV27 and TRBJ2-7; TRBD1 matches 7 bases. The sequencing sample was made of CFSE-low (dividing) CD8+ T cells sorted from an allogeneic mixed lymphocyte reaction. This clonotype was obtained from a human donor in good health; the cells came from an allogeneic mixed lymphocyte reaction. CDR3 DNA sequence: TGTGCCAGCAGTTATGTTAGGGTGCAGGGGGTCCACGAGCAGTACTTC. Its translation: CASSYVRVQGVHEQYF.